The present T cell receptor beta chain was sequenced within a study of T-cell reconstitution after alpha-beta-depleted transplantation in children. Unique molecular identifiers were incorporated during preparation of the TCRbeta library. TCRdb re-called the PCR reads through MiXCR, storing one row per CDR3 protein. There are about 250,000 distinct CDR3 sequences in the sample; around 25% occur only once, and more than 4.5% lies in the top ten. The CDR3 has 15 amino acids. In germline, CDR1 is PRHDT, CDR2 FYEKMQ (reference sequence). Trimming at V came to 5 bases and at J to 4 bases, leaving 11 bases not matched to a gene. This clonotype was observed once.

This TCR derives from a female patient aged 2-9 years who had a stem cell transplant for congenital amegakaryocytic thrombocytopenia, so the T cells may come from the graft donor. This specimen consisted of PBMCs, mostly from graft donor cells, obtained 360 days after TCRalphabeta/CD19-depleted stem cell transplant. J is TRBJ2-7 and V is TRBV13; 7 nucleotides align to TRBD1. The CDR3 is CASSARRDRGYEQYF. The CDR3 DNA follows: TGTGCCAGCAGCGCCCGCCGGGACAGAGGTTACGAGCAGTACTTC.